Each of the 26 T cell receptor beta chains below was sequenced from the same sample in a study of shared clonotypes between healthy human individuals. Clones were read by immunoSEQ multiplex PCR, and TCRdb kept only the in-frame ones, dropping some. This sample has roughly 1 million clones; approximately 78% occur once, and the top ten carry about 0.52%. Sequencing was carried out using memory CD4+ T cells from PBMCs. As for subset: CD45RA-negative fraction. The receptors were gathered from a man aged 18 to 35 in good health. Some clones in this sample may be carry-over from other donors' samples.

This chain joins TRBV6-6 and TRBJ1-1, with D possibly TRBD1 on 5 matching bases. Looked up from germline, CDR1 is MNHNY and CDR2 is SVGAGI (reference sequence). The CDR3 contains 14 residues. The germline V and J ends were trimmed by 4 bases and 1 base, with 10 bases remaining between them. The chain's CDR3 is CASSWGSPNTEAFF. DNA of the CDR3: TGTGCCAGCAGTTGGGGGAGCCCGAACACTGAAGCTTTCTTT.

The J gene is TRBJ1-3, the V gene TRBV11-1; no reliable D call. CDR3 length: 15 residues. Deletions cut 5 bases from V and 2 bases from J, with 13 bases between. Germline V lookup: CDR1 SGHAT, CDR2 FQDESV (reference sequence). CDR3 protein: CASSLFDPPGNTIYF. DNA of the CDR3: TGTGCCAGCAGCCTGTTCGACCCCCCTGGAAACACCATATATTTT.

CDR3 nucleotide sequence: TGTGCCACCAGCAGAGATTGGGGGGCCTCGGAGGGGCCCCAGCATTTT. It translates to CATSRDWGASEGPQHF. V and J are TRBV15 and TRBJ1-5, with a weak D call TRBD1 (6 bases). The CDR3 has 16 residues. The germline V gene encodes CDR1 LNHNV and CDR2 YYDKDF (reference sequence). The ends were cut back, 0 bases at V and 9 bases at J, with 18 bases in the middle. The full variable domain, its missing parts supplied by reference TRBV15 and TRBJ1-5, is DAMVIQNPRYQVTQFGKPVTLSCSQTLNHNVMYWYQQKSSQAPKLLFHYYDKDFNNEADTPDNFQSRRPNTSFCFLDIRSPGLGDTAMYLCATSRDWGASEGPQHFGDGTRLSIL.

This clone has ten or more counts. The chain combines TRBV9 with TRBJ2-1; D remains unclear. The CDR3 is 15 amino acids. V shed 0 bases and J shed 5 bases, with 12 bases lying between them. The germline V gene encodes CDR1 SGDLS and CDR2 YYNGEE. The DNA for the CDR3 is TGTGCCAGCAGCGTAGATAAGTGGCCCGACAATGAGCAGTTCTTC. As protein: CASSVDKWPDNEQFF.

The chain carries TRBV4-3 and TRBJ2-7; 8 bases agree with TRBD2. CDR3 size: 17 residues. Germline V lookup: CDR1 LGHNA, CDR2 YSLEER. V shed 0 bases and J 3 bases; nucleotides not matched to a gene: 10. Written as DNA, the CDR3 is TGCGCCAGCAGCCAAGATTGGGGGTTTGGGACTAGCTACGAGCAGTACTTC. Protein product: CASSQDWGFGTSYEQYF.

The chain recombines TRBV27 with TRBJ2-7, with TRBD2 identical over 10 bases. The V and J ends lost 6 bases and 0 bases, in that order; junction bases with no gene match: 11. The CDR3 has 17 amino acids. Germline V CDR1 and CDR2: MNHEY, SMNVEV (reference sequence). The CDR3 sequence is CASSLKGLASHSYEQYF. The CDR3 DNA reads TGTGCCAGCAGCCTCAAGGGACTAGCGTCCCACTCCTACGAGCAGTACTTC.

The chain carries TRBV2 and TRBJ1-5; D is possibly TRBD1 (5 bases). Trimming took 4 bases from V and 6 from J, leaving 16 bases between them. The germline gives CDR1 SNHLY, CDR2 FYNNEI. This CDR3 comprises 15 residues. CDR3 nucleotides: TGTGCCAGCAGTGGATCGGCAGGGATGGGTCAGCCCCAGCATTTT. Its protein is CASSGSAGMGQPQHF. Full variable domain (outside the CDR3, taken from reference TRBV2 and TRBJ1-5): EPEVTQTPSHQVTQMGQEVILRCVPISNHLYFYWYRQILGQKVEFLVSFYNNEISEKSEIFDDQFSVERPDGSNFTLKIRSTKLEDSAMYFCASSGSAGMGQPQHFGDGTRLSIL.

This clone was observed a handful of times. V usage is TRBV30 and J usage is TRBJ2-2; D gene uncertain. Germline CDR1 reads GTSNPN; CDR2 reads SVGIG (reference sequence). Trimming took 8 bases from V and 1 from J, leaving 14 bases between them. The CDR3 consists of 14 residues. The CDR3 spells CATISLLNTGELFF. The CDR3 DNA is TGTGCCACCATATCTCTGCTGAACACCGGGGAGCTGTTTTTT.

The V and J genes are TRBV7-9 and TRBJ1-3; no reliable D call. The CDR3 is made up of 15 amino acids. Germline V CDR1 and CDR2: SEHNR, FQNEAQ (reference sequence). Trimming took 1 base from V and 7 from J, leaving 14 bases between them. The CDR3 loop is CASSLELGRVNTIYF. CDR3 DNA: TGTGCCAGCAGCTTAGAACTAGGCCGTGTTAACACCATATATTTT.

The chain employs TRBV5-1 and TRBJ1-2; D is perhaps TRBD1 (5 bases). The CDR3 totals 15 residues. The germline CDR1 and CDR2 sequences are SGHRS and YFSETQ. V was pared by 3 bases and J by 8 bases, with 20 bases between. The CDR3 region has the DNA TGCGCCAGCAGCTCCGTTTATGGGACCCCGGGGGGCTACACCTTC. Amino acid sequence: CASSSVYGTPGGYTF.

To note about this clone: This same CDR3 is encoded by further DNA sequences in the sample. CDR3 DNA: TGTGCCAGCAGTTTGGGGGGTAGTCAGCCCCAGCATTTT. It yields the protein CASSLGGSQPQHF. The chain carries TRBV28 and TRBJ1-5; D is possibly TRBD1 (5 bases). The CDR3 covers 13 residues. Trimming removed 3 bases from V and 6 bases from J, with 9 bases in between. In germline, CDR1 is MDHEN, CDR2 SYDVKM. The full variable domain, with the rest looked up from reference TRBV28 and TRBJ1-5, is DVKVTQSSRYLVKRTGEKVFLECVQDMDHENMFWYRQDPGLGLRLIYFSYDVKMKEKGDIPEGYSVSREKKERFSLILESASTNQTSMYLCASSLGGSQPQHFGDGTRLSIL.

V is TRBV7-7 and J is TRBJ2-7; D perhaps matches TRBD1 (6 bases). The CDR3 is 16 residues long. V was clipped by 5 bases and J by 2 bases, with 19 bases between them. The germline V gene has CDR1 SSHAT and CDR2 FNYEAQ (reference sequence). The CDR3, as DNA: TGTGCCAGCAGCGGCCGAACCACAGGGTATCCCTACGAGCAGTACTTC. Translation: CASSGRTTGYPYEQYF. The whole variable domain, remainder taken from reference TRBV7-7 and TRBJ2-7, is GAGVSQSPRYKVTKRGQDVTLRCDPISSHATLYWYQQALGQGPEFLTYFNYEAQPDKSGLPSDRFSAERPEGSISTLTIQRTEQRDSAMYRCASSGRTTGYPYEQYFGPGTRLTVT.

Ten or more counts support this clone. The chain has TRBV6-5 and TRBJ1-5, with a weak D call TRBD1 (5 bases). This CDR3 region has 14 residues. The germline CDR1 and CDR2 sequences are MNHEY and SVGAGI. V was shortened by 5 bases and J by 3 bases, with 11 bases between the two germline ends. Here the CDR3 DNA reads TGTGCCAGCAGTGGGGGACGGCTCAATCAGCCCCAGCATTTT. Protein sequence: CASSGGRLNQPQHF.

The chain has TRBV6-1 and TRBJ2-7, with 8 bases that match TRBD1. Germline loops: CDR1 MNHNS, CDR2 SASEGT. The ends lost 11 bases at V and 6 bases at J; junction bases unmatched: 12. The CDR3 is made up of 13 amino acids. The CDR3 region is CASSPDRVGEQYF. The CDR3, as DNA: TGTGCCTCCTCCCCGGACAGGGTAGGCGAGCAGTACTTC.

In this sample, this clone turned up a few times. The chain is built from TRBV6-5 and TRBJ1-1; 9 bases map to TRBD1. CDR1 and CDR2 from the germline V gene are MNHEY and SVGAGI. V was clipped by 10 bases and J by 5 bases; unmatched bases: 11. CDR3 length equals 14 residues. The CDR3: CATSMDRGRTEAFF. DNA for the CDR3: TGTGCCACCTCAATGGACAGGGGACGGACTGAAGCTTTCTTT.

This chain uses TRBV29-1 with TRBJ2-4, with TRBD2 identical over 15 bases. V was clipped by 8 bases and J by 9 bases; unmatched bases: 20. CDR3 length equals 18 residues. Germline CDR1 reads SQVTM; CDR2 reads ANQGSEA. CDR3 sequence reads: CSIRGRGLAGGSRSIQYF. The CDR3 region has the DNA TGCAGCATACGAGGTAGGGGACTAGCGGGAGGAAGTCGGAGCATTCAGTACTTC.

The gene calls are TRBV11-2 and TRBJ2-7, with 9 nucleotides matching TRBD2. The ends lost 1 base at V and 3 bases at J; junction bases unmatched: 7. CDR3 size: 16 residues. Germline values: CDR1 SGHAT, CDR2 FQNNGV. CDR3 region: CASSLVAGGGYYEQYF. The CDR3 DNA is TGTGCCAGCAGCTTAGTGGCGGGAGGGGGTTACTACGAGCAGTACTTC.

V usage is TRBV5-1 and J usage is TRBJ1-3, with D tentatively TRBD1 (5 bases). V was clipped by 0 bases and J by 3 bases, with 10 bases between them. This CDR3 spans 15 amino acids. Per germline, CDR1 SGHRS and CDR2 YFSETQ. The CDR3 here is CASSLEGTVGNTIYF. CDR3 nucleotides: TGCGCCAGCAGCTTGGAGGGGACGGTTGGAAACACCATATATTTT.

The rearrangement joins TRBV7-3 to TRBJ2-7; 11 bases map to TRBD2. V shed 5 bases and J 3 bases; nucleotides not matched to a gene: 3. CDR1 is SGHTA, CDR2 FQGTGA, per germline. The CDR3 is 14 amino acids. CDR3 sequence: CASSPTSGDYEQYF. DNA for the CDR3: TGTGCCAGCAGCCCGACTAGCGGGGACTACGAGCAGTACTTC.

This clone was seen a handful of times. The J gene is TRBJ2-7, the V gene TRBV21-1; TRBD1 is the table's D call, not checked against the DNA. TRBV21-1 is a pseudogene segment. CDR3 length: 15 residues. For the CDR3, the DNA is TGTGCCAGCAGCAAAGGCGGCAGGGGGTTAGGCGAGCAGTACTTC. Encoded protein: CASSKGGRGLGEQYF.

CDR3 sequence (DNA): TGTGCCAGCAGCTCGGGACCACGTTACGAGCAGTACTTC. Encoded protein: CASSSGPRYEQYF. The V and J genes are TRBV7-9 and TRBJ2-7, with D possibly called TRBD1 or TRBD2 (5 bases each). V was clipped by 4 bases and J by 4 bases, with 11 bases between them. CDR3 length: 13 residues. Germline V gene lookup returns CDR1 SEHNR and CDR2 FQNEAQ (reference sequence).

J is TRBJ2-3 and V is TRBV5-4; D possibly corresponds to TRBD1 (5 bases). The V end lost 5 bases, the J end lost 4 bases, and 11 bases lay between the germline ends. The CDR3 is 13 amino acids. CDR1 and CDR2 (germline): SGHNT, YYREEE (reference sequence). CDR3 nucleotide sequence: TGTGCCAGCAGGTTGACAGAAGCAGATACGCAGTATTTT. The encoded protein is CASRLTEADTQYF.

The rearrangement links TRBV9 to TRBJ2-2; D remains unclear. Trimming stripped 0 bases from V and 5 bases from J, with 8 bases between. Germline V lookup: CDR1 SGDLS, CDR2 YYNGEE. There are 14 residues in the CDR3. This CDR3 is CASSVAVVTGELFF. Written as DNA, the CDR3 is TGTGCCAGCAGCGTAGCAGTAGTAACCGGGGAGCTGTTTTTT.

The chain uses TRBV7-3 and TRBJ1-6; tentatively, D is TRBD1 (5 bases). Looked up from germline, CDR1 is SGHTA and CDR2 is FQGTGA. V shed 1 base and J shed 10 bases, with 14 bases lying between them. This CDR3 region has 15 residues. The CDR3 nucleotides read TGTGCCAGCAGCTTAATCGGGGGAAGGAACTCACCCCTCCACTTT. Its protein product is CASSLIGGRNSPLHF. The variable domain in full, with the rest retrieved from reference TRBV7-3 and TRBJ1-6, is GAGVSQTPSNKVTEKGKYVELRCDPISGHTALYWYRQSLGQGPEFLIYFQGTGAADDSGLPNDRFFAVRPEGSVSTLKIQRTERGDSAVYLCASSLIGGRNSPLHFGNGTRLTVT.

The chain combines TRBV28 with TRBJ1-3, with D perhaps matching TRBD1 (5 bases). The CDR3 consists of 14 residues. CDR1 is MDHEN, CDR2 SYDVKM, per germline. The ends were cut back, 5 bases at V and 2 bases at J, with 10 bases in the middle. The CDR3 region has the DNA TGTGCCAGCAGTCCCCAGGGTACTGGAAACACCATATATTTT. Amino acid sequence: CASSPQGTGNTIYF.

The V call is TRBV28, the J call TRBJ2-3, with 8 nucleotides matching TRBD2. Germline CDR1 is MDHEN and CDR2 is SYDVKM. The V segment lost 8 bases and the J segment 4 bases; nucleotides outside the gene matches: 17. The CDR3 is 17 residues long. The CDR3 spells CASRVGGAGGDADTQYF. DNA for the CDR3: TGTGCCAGCCGAGTTGGGGGTGCGGGAGGTGACGCAGATACGCAGTATTTT.